This T cell receptor (beta chain) comes out of a study of blood T cell repertoires in COVID-19. Per the original data handling: Amplification from reference gene primers served as the basis for estimated nucleated cell counts. Assay used: immunoSEQ multiplex PCR; TCRdb lists only in-frame clones, some missing. V and J calls and clone size are those listed in that table; D and trimming were worked out from the DNA. The repertoire consists of 150,000 to 200,000 clones, with about 85% occurring once and the leading ten covering about 1.2%. From germline, CDR1 is SGHTA and CDR2 FQGTGA. Losses at the gene ends were 7 bases for V and 7 bases for J; bases not matched to a gene: 10. CDR3 length: 15 residues.

The rearrangement joins TRBV7-3 to TRBJ1-6, with TRBD1 identical over 7 bases. The clonotype originates from a man aged 60-69 years who had recovered from COVID-19. Material for sequencing was peripheral blood. The DNA for the CDR3 is TGTGCCAGCAAATTAACCGGGACAGAAAATTCACCCCTCCACTTT. This gives the protein CASKLTGTENSPLHF.